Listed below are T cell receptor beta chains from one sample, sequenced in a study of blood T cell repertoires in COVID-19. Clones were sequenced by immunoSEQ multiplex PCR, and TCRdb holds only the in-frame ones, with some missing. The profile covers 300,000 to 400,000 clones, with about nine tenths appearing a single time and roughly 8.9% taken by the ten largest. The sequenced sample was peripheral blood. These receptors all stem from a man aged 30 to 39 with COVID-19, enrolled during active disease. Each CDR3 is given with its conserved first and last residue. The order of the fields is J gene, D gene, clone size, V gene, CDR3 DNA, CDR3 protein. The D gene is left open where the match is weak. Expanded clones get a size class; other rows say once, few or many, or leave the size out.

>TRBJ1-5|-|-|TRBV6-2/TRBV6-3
TGTGCCAGCAGCTGGGGGAGGGGTGGCAATCAGCCCCAGCATTTT
CASSWGRGGNQPQHF
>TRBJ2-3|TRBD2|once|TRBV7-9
TGTGCCAGCAGCCCCCAGGGACTAGCGGCAGATACGCAGTATTTT
CASSPQGLAADTQYF
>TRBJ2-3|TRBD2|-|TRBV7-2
TGTGCCAGCAGCTTAGTTTTCGGGACTAGCGGGGGGCGAGGAGATACGCAGTATTTT
CASSLVFGTSGGRGDTQYF
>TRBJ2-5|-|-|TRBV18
TGTGCCAGCTCACCACGGCCGGGGATCCAAGAGACCCAGTACTTC
CASSPRPGIQETQYF
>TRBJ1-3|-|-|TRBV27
-
CASSTSGGGVGNTIYF
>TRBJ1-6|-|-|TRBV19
TGTGCCAGTAGTATTATGCCAGGGAATTCACCCCTCCACTTT
CASSIMPGNSPLHF
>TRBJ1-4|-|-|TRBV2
TGTGCCAGCAGGGTCTTTCTTTCGGGATTAAGTGATGAAAAACTGTTTTTT
CASRVFLSGLSDEKLFF
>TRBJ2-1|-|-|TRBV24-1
TGTGCCACCAGTGATTCCTACAGTGAAGAGCAGTTCTTC
CATSDSYSEEQFF
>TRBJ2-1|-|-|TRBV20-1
TGCAGTGCTCGTGACTACCTCTGGGAGCAGTTCTTC
CSARDYLWEQFF
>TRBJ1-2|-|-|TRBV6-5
TGTGCCAGCAGTTACTCGCAGGTCGGCTTAAATGGCTACACCTTC
CASSYSQVGLNGYTF
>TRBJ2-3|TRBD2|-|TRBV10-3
TGTGCCATCAGCTCCCGGGACAATGGAGGCGGGAGGGCTGGAGATACGCAGTATTTT
CAISSRDNGGGRAGDTQYF